This TCR beta chain was observed in a study of T-cell memory formation after mild COVID-19. The wider study: Most TCR clusters belonged to a single donor.

TCRdb fed the 5' RACE reads into MiXCR, producing one record per CDR3 protein. This table has approximately 260,000 distinct CDR3 sequences, roughly 16% appearing once. This clonotype was seen at least ten times. Its antigen is undetermined. This CDR3 is 12 amino acids long. Deletions cut 4 bases from V and 2 bases from J, with 3 bases between. Whole-study results and caveats: Contracting clones, day 15 to 85, had balanced CD4/CD8, and later expanders favored CD4+. SARS-CoV-2 specificity of second-wave clones peaking day 37 was unconfirmed. Those CD4+ clones that contracted were mainly in CM and EM (CD8+ ones in EMRA).

Sequencing used PBMCs or a T cell subset sorted from them (not recorded which). The gene calls are TRBV12-3 or TRBV12-4 and TRBJ1-5; D gene uncertain. This clonotype originated in a man aged 18 to 29 who had mild COVID-19 (a few samples of this study predate the infection). Cell type and time point are not known. Written as DNA, the CDR3 is TGTGCCAGCAGTTACGGCAATCAGCCCCAGCATTTT. Amino acid sequence: CASSYGNQPQHF.